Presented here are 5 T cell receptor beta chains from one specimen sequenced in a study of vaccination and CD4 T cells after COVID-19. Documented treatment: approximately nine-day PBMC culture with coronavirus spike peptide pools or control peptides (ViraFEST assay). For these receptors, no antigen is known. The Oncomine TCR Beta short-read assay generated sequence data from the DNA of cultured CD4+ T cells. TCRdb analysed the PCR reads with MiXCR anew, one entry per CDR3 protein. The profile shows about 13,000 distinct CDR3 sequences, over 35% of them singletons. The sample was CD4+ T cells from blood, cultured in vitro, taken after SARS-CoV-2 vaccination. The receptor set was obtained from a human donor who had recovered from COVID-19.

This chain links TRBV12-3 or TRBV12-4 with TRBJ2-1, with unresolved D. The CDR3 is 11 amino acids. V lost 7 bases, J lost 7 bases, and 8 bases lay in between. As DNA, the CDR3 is TGTGCCAGCAAAAGGGTGAATGAGCAGTTCTTC. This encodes CASKRVNEQFF.

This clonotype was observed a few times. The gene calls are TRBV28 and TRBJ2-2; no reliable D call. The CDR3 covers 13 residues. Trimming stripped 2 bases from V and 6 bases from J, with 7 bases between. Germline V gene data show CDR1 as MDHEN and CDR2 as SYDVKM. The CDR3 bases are TGTGCCAGCAGTTTAATGTCGTCCGGGGAGCTGTTTTTT. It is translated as CASSLMSSGELFF. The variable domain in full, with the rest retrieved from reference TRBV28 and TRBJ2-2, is DVKVTQSSRYLVKRTGEKVFLECVQDMDHENMFWYRQDPGLGLRLIYFSYDVKMKEKGDIPEGYSVSREKKERFSLILESASTNQTSMYLCASSLMSSGELFFGEGSRLTVL.

In DNA form, the CDR3 reads TGTGCCAGCAGCTTGCAAGGCCAGACTGAAGCTTTCTTT. It encodes CASSLQGQTEAFF. The rearrangement joins TRBV5-4 to TRBJ1-1, with D unclear. V dropped 1 base and J dropped 5 bases, with 9 bases sitting between them. Germline V gene sequence: CDR1 SGHNT, CDR2 YYREEE (reference sequence). The CDR3 has 13 residues.

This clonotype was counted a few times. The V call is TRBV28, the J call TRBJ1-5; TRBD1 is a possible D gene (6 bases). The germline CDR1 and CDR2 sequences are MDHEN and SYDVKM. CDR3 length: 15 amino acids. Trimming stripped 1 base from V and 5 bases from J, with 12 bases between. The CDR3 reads CASSLLQGDDQPQHF. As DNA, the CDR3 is TGTGCCAGCAGTTTATTACAGGGAGATGATCAGCCCCAGCATTTT.

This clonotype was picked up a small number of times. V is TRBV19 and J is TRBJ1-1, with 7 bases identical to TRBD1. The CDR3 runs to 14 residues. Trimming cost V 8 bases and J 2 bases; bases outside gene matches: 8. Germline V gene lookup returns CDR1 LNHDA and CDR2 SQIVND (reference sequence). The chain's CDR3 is CASWQGDLNTEAFF. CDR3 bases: TGTGCCAGTTGGCAGGGGGACTTAAACACTGAAGCTTTCTTT.